A selection of T cell receptor beta chains follows, all from one sample in a study of radiotherapy plus CTLA-4 blockade in lung cancer. Clones were read by immunoSEQ multiplex PCR, and TCRdb kept only the in-frame ones, dropping some. The repertoire holds tens of thousands of clones, with around 80% as singletons. The source was peripheral blood, collected from a patient treated with radiotherapy plus ipilimumab. The receptors were gathered from a human donor with non-small cell lung cancer who had a partial response to radiotherapy plus ipilimumab. Each CDR3 is given with its conserved first and last residue. The order of the fields is clone size, J gene, D gene, V gene, CDR3 protein, CDR3 DNA. A D gene is named only where the DNA matches it firmly. Only some rows state a clone size, as once, few, many or a class for expanded clones.

size: few; J: TRBJ1-2; D: TRBD1; V: TRBV19; CDR3: CASSSTRGLFYGYTF; DNA: TGTGCCAGTAGTTCCACCAGGGGGCTCTTCTATGGCTACACCTTC
size: few; J: TRBJ2-3; D: TRBD1; V: TRBV27; CDR3: CASSFLTGLSTDTQYF; DNA: TGTGCCAGCAGTTTCCTGACAGGGTTGAGCACAGATACGCAGTATTTT
size: once; J: TRBJ1-1; D: NA; V: TRBV6-1; CDR3: CASSELGTEAFF; DNA: TGTGCCAGCAGTGAACTCGGCACTGAAGCTTTCTTT
size: NA; J: TRBJ2-7; D: NA; V: TRBV5-4; CDR3: CASSLGDTHTYEQYF; DNA: TGTGCCAGCAGCTTGGGGGACACACACACCTACGAGCAGTACTTC
size: NA; J: TRBJ2-1; D: NA; V: TRBV5-6; CDR3: CASSLGGYEQFF; DNA: TGTGCCAGCAGCTTGGGGGGCTATGAGCAGTTCTTC
size: NA; J: TRBJ1-1; D: NA; V: TRBV7-9; CDR3: CASSGRAGTEAFF; DNA: TGTGCCAGCAGCGGGCGAGCAGGCACTGAAGCTTTCTTT
size: NA; J: TRBJ2-7; D: NA; V: TRBV9; CDR3: CASSVAWGLDEQYF; DNA: TGTGCCAGCAGCGTAGCCTGGGGGCTGGACGAGCAGTACTTC
size: NA; J: TRBJ2-7; D: TRBD1; V: TRBV28; CDR3: CASSPPGQGALVEQYF; DNA: TGTGCCAGCAGTCCCCCGGGACAGGGGGCGCTGGTCGAGCAGTACTTC
size: once; J: TRBJ1-3; D: TRBD1; V: TRBV30; CDR3: CAWSFGTGESGNTIYF; DNA: TGTGCCTGGAGTTTCGGGACAGGGGAGTCTGGAAACACCATATATTTT
size: medium-sized; J: TRBJ1-6; D: NA; V: TRBV28; CDR3: CASSLASLSPLHF; DNA: TGTGCCAGCAGCCTAGCGAGTTTATCACCCCTCCACTTT
size: NA; J: TRBJ1-3; D: NA; V: TRBV21-1; CDR3: CASSKGDSSGNTIYF; DNA: TGTGCCAGCAGCAAAGGAGACAGCTCTGGAAACACCATATATTTT